This T cell receptor beta chain is drawn from a study of blood T cell repertoires in COVID-19. Study-wide context: Acute and convalescent COVID-19 specimens originated in the United States, Italy and Spain. T cells, B-cell-depleted T cells, or PBMCs supplied cDNA or gDNA.

The V end was cut by 1 base, the J end by 0 bases, with 7 bases between. CDR1 is SGHDN and CDR2 is FVKESK in the germline V gene. CDR3 size: 14 residues. As originally analysed: Estimation of nucleated cell counts was performed using reference gene primer amplification. Libraries were prepared by immunoSEQ multiplex PCR; TCRdb keeps only in-frame clonotypes and omits some of them. From that table come the V and J calls and clone size; the DNA was used to work out D and trimming. Of around 15,000 clones listed, approximately 80% are singletons. V is TRBV14 and J is TRBJ2-7; D is unclear. The sequencing sample was made of peripheral blood. The clonotype comes from an elderly man with active COVID-19. Here the CDR3 DNA reads TGTGCCAGCAGCCAAGTGATGAGCTCCTACGAGCAGTACTTC. Protein product: CASSQVMSSYEQYF.